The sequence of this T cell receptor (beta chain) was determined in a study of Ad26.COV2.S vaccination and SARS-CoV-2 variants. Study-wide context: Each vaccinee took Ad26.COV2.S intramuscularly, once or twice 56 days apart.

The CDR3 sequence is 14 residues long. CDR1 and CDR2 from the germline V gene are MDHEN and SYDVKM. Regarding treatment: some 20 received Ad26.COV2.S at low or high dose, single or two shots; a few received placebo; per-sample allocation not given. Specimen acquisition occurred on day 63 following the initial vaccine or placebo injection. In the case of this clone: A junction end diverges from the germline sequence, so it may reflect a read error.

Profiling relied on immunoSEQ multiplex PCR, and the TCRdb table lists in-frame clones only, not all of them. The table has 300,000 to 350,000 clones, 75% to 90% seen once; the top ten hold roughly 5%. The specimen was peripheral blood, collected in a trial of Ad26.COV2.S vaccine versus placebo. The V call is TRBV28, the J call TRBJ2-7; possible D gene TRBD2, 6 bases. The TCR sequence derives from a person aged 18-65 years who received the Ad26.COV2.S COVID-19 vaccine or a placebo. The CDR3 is CASSLGGVRTEEYF. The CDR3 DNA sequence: TGTGCCAGCAGTTTAGGAGGGGTTAGGACCGAGGAGTACTTC.